This T cell receptor beta chain was recorded in a study of control samples from healthy donors and cancer patients. Generated by immunoSEQ multiplex PCR, the TCRdb table keeps only in-frame clones and is missing some. The data contain some 120,000 clones, about 89% of them singletons. Deletions cut 2 bases from V and 0 bases from J, with 10 bases between. The CDR3 is 15 residues long. Germline V gives CDR1 MGHRA, CDR2 YSYEKL. This chain uses TRBV4-1 with TRBJ1-2; possible D gene TRBD1, 5 bases. Input material: blood. The TCR sequence derives from a man aged 55 to 70 in good health. CDR3 sequence: CASSQPTGTNYGYTF. The CDR3 region has the DNA TGCGCCAGCAGCCAACCTACAGGAACTAACTATGGCTACACCTTC.